Shown below are 17 T cell receptor beta chains from a single sample sequenced in a study of post-analysis software for immune sequencing data. Antigens of these TCRs are unknown. Study-wide results and limits: The five TRBV segments detected at higher frequency in patients than in controls included TRBV5-6, TRBV5-1 and TRBV20-1.

Each TCR beta cDNA library carried unique molecular identifiers. TCRdb re-called the PCR reads with MiXCR, one entry per CDR3 protein. The table has 820,000 or so distinct CDR3 sequences, roughly half seen once. The specimen sequenced was blood. All receptors come from a girl aged 10-17 years with multiple sclerosis.

The chain carries TRBV5-1 and TRBJ1-1; 7 positions match TRBD1. The CDR3 totals 15 residues. The germline V gene encodes CDR1 SGHRS and CDR2 YFSETQ. J lost 6 bases, V lost 4 bases, and 12 bases had no gene match. The CDR3 is CASSLERLGGSEAFF. The CDR3 nucleotides read TGCGCCAGCAGCCTTGAGCGTTTAGGGGGCTCTGAAGCTTTCTTT.

This clonotype occurred a few times. The chain links TRBV3-1 to TRBJ1-5; D remains unclear. Germline V lookup: CDR1 LGHDT, CDR2 YNNKEL (reference sequence). The V end was cut by 1 base, the J end by 0 bases, with 7 bases between. The CDR3 covers 15 residues. As DNA, the CDR3 is TGTGCCAGCAGCCAAGCGATGAATAGCAATCAGCCCCAGCATTTT. Translating gives CASSQAMNSNQPQHF.

This chain links TRBV12-3 or TRBV12-4 with TRBJ1-2; 8 bases line up with TRBD1. V was pared by 3 bases and J by 8 bases, with 2 bases of the junction left unmatched. The CDR3 spans 12 residues. This CDR3 is CASSLTGAGYTF. CDR3 DNA sequence: TGTGCCAGCAGTTTGACAGGGGCGGGCTACACCTTC.

This chain uses TRBV5-1 with TRBJ1-5, with D tentatively TRBD1 (6 bases). The V gene's germline CDR1 is SGHRS and CDR2 YFSETQ. Trimming stripped 0 bases from V and 2 bases from J, with 12 bases between. The CDR3 sequence is 16 residues long. This chain's CDR3 is CASSLEPGEGNQPQHF. CDR3 coding DNA: TGCGCCAGCAGCTTGGAGCCAGGGGAGGGCAATCAGCCCCAGCATTTT.

The chain uses TRBV3-1 and TRBJ1-2; 7 bases map to TRBD1. V gave up 0 bases and J gave up 4 bases; unmatched junction bases: 11. The CDR3 spans 17 residues. Per the germline V gene, CDR1 is LGHDT and CDR2 is YNNKEL (reference sequence). The CDR3 spells CASSQELGGLLVYGYTF. CDR3 nucleotide sequence: TGTGCCAGCAGCCAAGAACTAGGGGGCCTACTCGTCTATGGCTACACCTTC.

V is TRBV28 and J is TRBJ1-1, with 9 bases identical to TRBD1. V lost 6 bases and J lost 5; bases outside the gene matches: 4. The germline V gene has CDR1 MDHEN and CDR2 SYDVKM. The length of the CDR3 is 13 residues. The CDR3 DNA follows: TGTGCCAGCAGACAGGGGGCGAAGACTGAAGCTTTCTTT. It specifies CASRQGAKTEAFF.

This clonotype was detected a few times. V and J are TRBV6-1 and TRBJ2-6; D not resolved. V shed 6 bases and J shed 2 bases, with 11 bases lying between them. CDR1 and CDR2 from the germline V gene are MNHNS and SASEGT. The CDR3 contains 15 residues. CDR3 DNA: TGTGCCAGCAGGGGGTGGGTTACTGGGGCCAACGTCCTGACTTTC. Amino acid sequence: CASRGWVTGANVLTF.

The chain recombines TRBV7-9 with TRBJ2-1; 10 positions match TRBD2. The CDR3 totals 13 residues. V dropped 5 bases and J dropped 7; count of bases not matched to a gene: 2. CDR1 is SEHNR and CDR2 is FQNEAQ in the germline V gene (reference sequence). The CDR3 DNA reads TGTGCCAGCAGCCCTAGCGGGAGAAATGAGCAGTTCTTC. Residues: CASSPSGRNEQFF.

This clonotype was counted a single time. CDR3 protein: CSADRVDTEAFF. Here the CDR3 DNA reads TGCAGCGCCGACAGGGTGGACACTGAAGCTTTCTTT. This chain joins TRBV29-1 and TRBJ1-1, with 7 positions matching TRBD1. Trimming removed 7 bases from V and 3 bases from J; junction bases left unmatched: 5. From germline, CDR1 is SQVTM and CDR2 ANQGSEA. CDR3 size: 12 residues.

The J gene is TRBJ2-5, the V gene TRBV29-1; 7 nucleotides align to TRBD2. The CDR3 is 13 residues long. The ends lost 4 bases at V and 5 bases at J; junction bases unmatched: 7. Germline CDR1 and CDR2: SQVTM and ANQGSEA. CDR3 coding DNA: TGCAGCGTTGTTCGGGAGGTTATGGAGACCCAGTACTTC. It encodes CSVVREVMETQYF. Complete variable domain (other parts from reference TRBV29-1 and TRBJ2-5): SAVISQKPSRDICQRGTSLTIQCQVDSQVTMMFWYRQQPGQSLTLIATANQGSEATYESGFVIDKFPISRPNLTFSTLTVSNMSPEDSSIYLCSVVREVMETQYFGPGTRLLVL.

This sequence joins TRBV4-1 and TRBJ2-1, with 10 bases lining up with TRBD1. Germline CDR1 reads MGHRA; CDR2 reads YSYEKL. The CDR3 contains 17 residues. V was clipped by 0 bases and J by 1 base; unmatched bases: 3. The CDR3 bases are TGCGCCAGCAGCCAAGAACCGGACAGGGGGTCCTACAATGAGCAGTTCTTC. Its protein is CASSQEPDRGSYNEQFF.

This clonotype occurred a few times. This sequence joins TRBV7-3 and TRBJ2-7, with TRBD1 matching 8 bases. J lost 2 bases, V lost 5 bases, and 5 bases had no gene match. Germline values: CDR1 SGHTA, CDR2 FQGTGA. CDR3 size: 14 residues. Written as DNA, the CDR3 is TGTGCCAGCAGCGTTTCGACAGGGGCCTACGAGCAGTACTTC. Translation: CASSVSTGAYEQYF. Filled out from reference TRBV7-3 and TRBJ2-7, the complete variable domain reads GAGVSQTPSNKVTEKGKYVELRCDPISGHTALYWYRQSLGQGPEFLIYFQGTGAADDSGLPNDRFFAVRPEGSVSTLKIQRTERGDSAVYLCASSVSTGAYEQYFGPGTRLTVT.

The rearrangement links TRBV25-1 to TRBJ2-1; 8 bases match TRBD1. From germline, CDR1 is MGHDK and CDR2 SYGVNS. V was pared by 1 base and J by 4 bases, with 9 bases of the junction left unmatched. This CDR3 is built from 17 residues. The CDR3 protein is CASSESRDRYRYNEQFF. The CDR3 nucleotides read TGTGCCAGCAGTGAATCCCGGGACAGGTACAGGTACAATGAGCAGTTCTTC.

The chain combines TRBV5-1 with TRBJ1-2; no firm D call. CDR3 length equals 15 residues. Trimming took 5 bases from V and 6 from J, leaving 20 bases between them. From germline, CDR1 is SGHRS and CDR2 YFSETQ. CDR3: CASRVAWIVRDGYTF. CDR3 coding DNA: TGCGCCAGCAGAGTGGCTTGGATCGTTAGGGATGGCTACACCTTC.

This chain uses TRBV27 with TRBJ2-1, with D tentatively TRBD1 or TRBD2 (5 bases each). The CDR3 runs to 16 residues. Germline V gene sequence: CDR1 MNHEY, CDR2 SMNVEV (reference sequence). Between the trimmed V and J ends, which lost 6 bases and 1 base, there was a span of 16 bases. CDR3 sequence (DNA): TGTGCCAGCAGGGCCGGGACCCTAACTTCCTACAATGAGCAGTTCTTC. It encodes CASRAGTLTSYNEQFF.

V is TRBV5-1 and J is TRBJ2-7; maybe TRBD2 (6 bases). Germline V gene sequence: CDR1 SGHRS, CDR2 YFSETQ. This CDR3 region has 12 residues. Trimming cost V 4 bases and J 7 bases, with 12 bases left between them. In DNA, the CDR3 is TGCGCCAGCAGCCATCCTGGACTAGAGCAGTACTTC. The encoded protein is CASSHPGLEQYF.

This clonotype has more than one count but fewer than ten. V usage is TRBV5-1 and J usage is TRBJ2-6; D is unclear. The V gene's germline CDR1 is SGHRS and CDR2 YFSETQ. V dropped 9 bases and J dropped 4 bases, with 14 bases sitting between them. The CDR3 covers 14 residues. The CDR3 DNA follows: TGCGCCACGAAGATTACGCGAGGGGCCAACGTCCTGACTTTC. Translated: CATKITRGANVLTF.